This TCR beta chain originates from a study of T cells in Graves' hyperthyroidism and ophthalmopathy. Germline assignment: CDR1 SGHVS and CDR2 FQNEAQ. This CDR3 is 14 amino acids long. Trimming removed 1 base at V and 5 bases at J, with 11 bases between. TCR beta CDR3 sequences were amplified from RNA transcripts. The HTBI primer set served for first-round RT-PCR of the TCR CDR3. TCRdb re-derived calls from the multiplex PCR reads in MiXCR, one entry per CDR3 protein. The data contain a few hundred thousand distinct CDR3 sequences, over 15% of them singletons. This clonotype was detected a few times. Fresh peripheral blood, approximately 9.7 ml, was the source of the PBMCs.

This clonotype was obtained from a woman between 18 and 29 years old with Graves' ophthalmopathy. Sequenced material: blood. This chain links TRBV7-8 with TRBJ1-2; D unresolved. The CDR3 DNA reads as TGTGCCAGCAGCTTAGGTTTGGGTTCTTATGGCTACACCTTC. It specifies CASSLGLGSYGYTF. Together with reference TRBV7-8 and TRBJ1-2, the CDR3 gives the full variable domain: GAGVSQSPRYKVAKRGQDVALRCDPISGHVSLFWYQQALGQGPEFLTYFQNEAQLDKSGLPSDRFFAERPEGSVSTLKIQRTQQEDSAVYLCASSLGLGSYGYTFGSGTRLTVV.